The clone carrying this T cell receptor beta chain showed up just a few times. Its target is not known. The data were obtained in a study of tissue T cells after allogeneic stem cell transplantation. Here immunoSEQ multiplex PCR was the method, and the copy in TCRdb shows in-frame clones only, minus some. There are just under 700 clones in the sample; about 40% occur only once, and 50% to 75% lies in the top ten. Adult allogeneic hematopoietic cell transplant recipients with steroid-refractory graft-versus-host disease were prospectively enrolled for research autopsy. CDR3 length: 14 amino acids. V lost 3 bases, J lost 10 bases, and 13 bases lay in between. CDR1 and CDR2 (germline): LNHDA, SQIVND (reference sequence). General study points: TCR repertoires tracked anatomic similarity, regardless of disease or transplant status. Sampling depth was limited, and the cohort was small and clinically varied.

The sample was descending colon tissue, taken at autopsy. This sequence originates from a female patient aged 40-69 years with steroid-refractory graft-versus-host disease after an allogeneic stem cell transplant. Certain T cells may be donor cells from the graft. V gene TRBV19 combines with J gene TRBJ1-6, with D possibly TRBD1 on 6 matching bases. The CDR3 is CASSIDGGGSPLHF. The CDR3 nucleotides read TGTGCCAGTAGTATCGACGGGGGCGGGTCACCCCTCCACTTT.